The clone carrying this T cell receptor (beta chain) was seen many times. The source of the sample is a study of blood T cells in healthy people across ages. Sample-barcoded 5' priming and a J-beta primer mix drove a second PCR of roughly 6 to 12 cycles. One entry per CDR3 protein, called by TCRdb with MiXCR from the 5' RACE reads. Altogether some 1.5 million distinct CDR3 sequences are present, approximately 30% being singletons, with the ten largest covering 7.7%. Germline trimming cut 6 bases from V and 4 bases from J; bases unmatched to any gene: 3. The germline CDR1 and CDR2 sequences are MDHEN and SYDVKM. This CDR3 is built from 12 residues.

Sample: blood. This clonotype originated in a woman aged 30 to 39 in good health. This rearrangement joins TRBV28 to TRBJ2-7; 7 nucleotides agree with TRBD1. The CDR3 here is CASRADRYEQYF. The DNA for the CDR3 is TGTGCCAGCAGGGCGGACAGGTACGAGCAGTACTTC.